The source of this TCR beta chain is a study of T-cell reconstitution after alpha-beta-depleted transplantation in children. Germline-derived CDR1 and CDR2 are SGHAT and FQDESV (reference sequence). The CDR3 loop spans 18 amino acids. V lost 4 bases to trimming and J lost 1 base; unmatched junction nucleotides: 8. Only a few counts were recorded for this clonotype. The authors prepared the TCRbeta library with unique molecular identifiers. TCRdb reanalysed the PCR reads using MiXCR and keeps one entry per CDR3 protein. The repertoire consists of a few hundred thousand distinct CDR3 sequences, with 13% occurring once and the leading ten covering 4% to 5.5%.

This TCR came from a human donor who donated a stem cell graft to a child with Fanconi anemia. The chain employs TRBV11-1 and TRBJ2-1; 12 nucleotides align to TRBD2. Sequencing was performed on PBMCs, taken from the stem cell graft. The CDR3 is CASSSEGLAGNSYNEQFF. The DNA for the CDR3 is TGTGCCAGCAGCTCTGAGGGACTAGCGGGCAATTCCTACAATGAGCAGTTCTTC.